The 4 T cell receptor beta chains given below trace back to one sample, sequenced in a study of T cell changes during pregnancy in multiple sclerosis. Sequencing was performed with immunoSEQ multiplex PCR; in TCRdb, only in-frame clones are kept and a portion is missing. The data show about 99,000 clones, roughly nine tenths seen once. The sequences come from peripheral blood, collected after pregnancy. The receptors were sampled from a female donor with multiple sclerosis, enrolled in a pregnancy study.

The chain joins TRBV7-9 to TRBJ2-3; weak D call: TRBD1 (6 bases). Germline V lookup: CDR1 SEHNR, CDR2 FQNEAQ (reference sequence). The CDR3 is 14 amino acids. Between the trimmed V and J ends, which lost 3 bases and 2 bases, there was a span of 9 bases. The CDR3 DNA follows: TGTGCCAGCAGCTTCGACAGGTACACAGATACGCAGTATTTT. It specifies CASSFDRYTDTQYF.

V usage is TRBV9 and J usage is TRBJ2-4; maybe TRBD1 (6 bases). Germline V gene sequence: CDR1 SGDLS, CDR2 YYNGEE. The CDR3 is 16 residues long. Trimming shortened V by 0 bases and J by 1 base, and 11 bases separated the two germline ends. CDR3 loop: CASSVGIRGAKNIQYF. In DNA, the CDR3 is TGTGCCAGCAGCGTAGGAATCAGGGGCGCCAAAAACATTCAGTACTTC.

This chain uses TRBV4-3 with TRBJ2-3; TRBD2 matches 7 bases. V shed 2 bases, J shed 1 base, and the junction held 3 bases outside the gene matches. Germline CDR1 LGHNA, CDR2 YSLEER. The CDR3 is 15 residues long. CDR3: CASSQRAGRTDTQYF. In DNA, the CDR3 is TGCGCCAGCAGCCAAAGAGCGGGACGCACAGATACGCAGTATTTT.

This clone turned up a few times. The CDR3 protein is CASSLAGRQDTQYF. CDR3 nucleotides: TGTGCCAGCAGTTTAGCAGGGCGCCAAGATACGCAGTATTTT. The gene calls are TRBV27 and TRBJ2-3; TRBD1 is a possible D gene (5 bases). Germline V gene data show CDR1 as MNHEY and CDR2 as SMNVEV (reference sequence). The CDR3 is 14 amino acids. Deletions cut 2 bases from V and 5 bases from J, with 11 bases between.